This T cell receptor (beta chain) was captured in a study of shared clonotypes between healthy human individuals (dated by TCRdb to 2020 to 2022). With respect to the entire study: Three men and a couple of women, aged 18 to 49 years, made up the cohort. For each donor, CD4 naive and CD4 memory were each run on three plates, CD8 naive on two plates, and CD8 memory on one plate. Blood TCR repertoires of five healthy adults were deeply sequenced to estimate repertoire size and the extent of clonotype sharing between individuals. Different laboratories and diverse techniques were used to prepare libraries and sequence TCR repertoires, to increase sequencing depth and limit assay-specific biases. Between about 0.8 and 9 billion PBMCs per donor were obtained by leukapheresis. Paper-wide results and their limitations: Naive subsets generally had larger estimated clonotype richness than memory subsets. The small number of donors limited the genetic and exposure-history diversity represented. Only blood was sampled, and tissue TCR repertoires likely differ from those in blood. Rarefaction of sorted-subset datasets indicated incomplete sequencing despite the large sequencing depth. Sharing across a few donors was observed for approximately 5% of naive CD4, under 4% of naive CD8, 2.3% of memory CD4, and around 0.44% of memory CD8 clonotypes. Compared with non-shared clonotypes, the clonotypes found in all four sorted-subset donors had higher generation probabilities. Pairwise subsampling led to the expectation that sequencing depth would affect the degree of clonotype sharing among donors.

Using the deep immunoSEQ assay, multiplex PCR amplified TCR CDR3 regions from genomic DNA. Extracted genomic DNA from each cell subset was spread evenly across all wells of several immunoSEQ 96-well plates, with each plate serving as a replicate. For sorted subsets, roughly 200 ng of genomic DNA, equivalent to around 29,000 T cell genomes, went into each replicate PCR. The purified libraries were quantified using a Qubit 3.0 fluorometer, sized with a Bioanalyzer 2100, and then quantified again using the KAPA Library Quantification kit. Every immunoSEQ 96-well plate was sequenced on a dedicated single-read 150-cycle Illumina NextSeq 550 flow cell. On the study's bioinformatics: Because the immunoSEQ output held only junctional sequences and lacked quality scores, the filtering could not match the filtering applied to full-length reads. Sequences were annotated with PyIR, a Python wrapper for IgBLAST v1.9, and V/J genes and CDR3 were assigned using IMGT germline references. Reads were filtered out if the reads had weak V/J assignments (E-value above 1e-6), no CDR3, stop codons, out-of-frame junctions, or ambiguous translated residues. V3J clonotypes were defined as sequences sharing an identical inferred V gene, J gene, and CDR3 amino acid sequence. Percentage overlap between repertoires was calculated by dividing the number of shared unique clonotypes by the size of the smaller repertoire. Repertoire richness was assessed with RTK rarefaction, the Chao1 estimator, and Recon v2.1 estimates of unobserved clonotypes. Generation probabilities were computed with OLGA for all TCRbeta clonotypes obtained by the gDNA method from a handful of donors. TCRdb took this table from immuneACCESS and kept in-frame rearrangements with V and J called. Such tables lack part of the clones; where checked against another copy, unresolved V genes explain under half of the gap, and the rest is unexplained. V and J calls and clone size are those listed in that table; D and trimming were worked out from the DNA. For this sample the table gives some 2.1 million clones, of which 90% to 95% were detected only once. The ten largest clones take up 0.1% to 0.15% of the sample.

V loses 0 bases of germline sequence and J loses 2 bases, and the interval between the two ends is 14 bases. Counted from cysteine to phenylalanine, this CDR3 has 16 amino acids. The read is trimmed to its CDR3 DNA, 48 bases read in frame from base 1. CDR1 MNHNY and CDR2 SVGAGI are derived from the germline V gene (reference sequence). Notes on this clone: Its antigen has not been determined. No per-base quality is available; no much larger clone lies one base away.

The donors were healthy, HIV-negative adults who had no recently reported acute infections or vaccinations. Every donor was a Caucasian adult residing in Nashville, Tennessee, USA. CD4+ T cells were enriched through magnetic negative selection, after which naive cells were positively selected on CD45RA and the remaining negative fraction served as the memory subset. After blood collection by leukapheresis, PBMCs were isolated using Ficoll-Histopaque density gradient centrifugation and then cryopreserved in the vapor phase of liquid nitrogen. Purity and quantity of every magnetically sorted T cell population were checked by analytical flow cytometry. Genomic DNA was isolated from every sorted fraction and measured by UV absorbance on a Nanodrop 2000c.

The rearrangement combines TRBV6-6 with TRBJ2-7; the D gene cannot be named for sure. The clonotype originates from a man between 18 and 29 years old in good health. The sample consisted of naive CD4+ T cells sorted from blood. In light of the paper, this sample's cell subset or site label describes: CD45RA+ positively selected. In nucleotide form, the sequence is TGTGCCAGCAGTTACTCGTTCATGGGGAAAACCTACGAGCAGTACTTC. Protein translation: CASSYSFMGKTYEQYF.